A single sample gave rise to the 29 T cell receptor beta chains below, sequenced in a study of vaccination and CD4 T cells after COVID-19. These TCRs are of unknown antigen specificity. The Oncomine TCR Beta short-read assay sequenced DNA from cultured CD4+ T cells. TCRdb itself ran the PCR reads through MiXCR, one entry per CDR3 protein. This sample has 23,000 or so distinct CDR3 sequences; roughly 44% occur once, and the top ten carry 4.9%. Time point reported: late sampling 161 to 241 days after vaccination in three convalescent patients. Sample treatment: approximately 10-day PBMC culture with coronavirus spike peptide pools or control peptides (ViraFEST assay). Here the sequenced sample was CD4+ T cells from blood, cultured in vitro, taken about 7 months after SARS-CoV-2 vaccination. These receptors all come from a human donor who had recovered from COVID-19.

This sequence joins TRBV2 and TRBJ2-3, with a tentative D call TRBD2 (5 bases). The CDR3 extends over 12 amino acids. The germline gives CDR1 SNHLY, CDR2 FYNNEI. Trimming took off 6 bases at V and 8 bases at J, with 12 bases between the two ends. The DNA for the CDR3 is TGTGCCAGCAGGGGAGATCTGCGTACGCAGTATTTT. Encoded protein: CASRGDLRTQYF.

This clonotype was seen more than once but under ten times. CDR3 sequence reads: CASSPGAGVNQPQHF. The CDR3 nucleotides read TGCGCCAGCAGTCCAGGGGCAGGGGTTAATCAGCCCCAGCATTTT. The chain uses TRBV4-1 and TRBJ1-5; possibly TRBD1 for D (6 bases). This CDR3 has 15 amino acids. The V end lost 6 bases, the J end lost 4 bases, and 16 bases lay between the germline ends. The germline CDR1 and CDR2 sequences are MGHRA and YSYEKL.

The chain joins TRBV7-3 to TRBJ2-1; D perhaps matches TRBD2 (6 bases). Trimming took off 4 bases at V and 14 bases at J, with 12 bases between the two ends. The CDR3 has 11 residues. Germline assignment: CDR1 SGHTA and CDR2 FQGTGA. The CDR3 is CASSSSSEKFF. The CDR3, as DNA: TGTGCCAGCAGCTCCTCTAGCGAAAAGTTCTTC.

The V gene is TRBV7-2, the J gene TRBJ2-3; TRBD2 aligns across 11 bases. The CDR3 has 17 amino acids. The germline gives CDR1 SGHTA, CDR2 FQGNSA. V lost 4 bases and J lost 4; bases outside the gene matches: 10. CDR3 region: CASSSISGRDIADTQYF. The CDR3 nucleotides read TGTGCCAGCAGCTCGATTAGCGGGAGGGATATTGCAGATACGCAGTATTTT.

This clonotype was seen a few times. The V call is TRBV20-1, the J call TRBJ2-7; TRBD2 matches at 15 bases. With 0 bases clipped from V and 5 bases from J, the junction kept 11 bases outside the gene matches. The CDR3 consists of 18 residues. Germline loops: CDR1 DFQATT, CDR2 SNEGSKA (reference sequence). The DNA for the CDR3 is TGCAGTGCTAGAGATCCGCGTTTGTGGACTAGCGGGAGGGACGAGCAGTACTTC. It is translated as CSARDPRLWTSGRDEQYF.

A few counts support this clonotype. The rearrangement links TRBV6-1 to TRBJ1-5; TRBD1 matches at 7 bases. Germline CDR1 is MNHNS and CDR2 is SASEGT. V dropped 6 bases and J dropped 2; count of bases not matched to a gene: 10. The CDR3 consists of 16 residues. The CDR3 spells CASRKSRQGGNQPQHF. The CDR3 DNA sequence: TGTGCCAGCAGGAAGTCCCGACAGGGTGGCAATCAGCCCCAGCATTTT.

This clonotype was picked up a small number of times. The chain couples TRBV20-1 to TRBJ2-3, with 10 bases that match TRBD2. The CDR3 contains 15 residues. From germline, CDR1 is DFQATT and CDR2 SNEGSKA (reference sequence). Trimming took 2 bases from V and 4 from J; bases not matched to a gene: 6. Here the CDR3 reads CSARKASGSPDTQYF. CDR3 in DNA: TGCAGTGCTAGAAAGGCTAGCGGGAGCCCAGATACGCAGTATTTT.

This clonotype showed up just a few times. This chain uses TRBV11-3 with TRBJ2-3; D is ambiguous. Germline assignment: CDR1 SGHNT and CDR2 YENEEA. The CDR3 runs 13 residues. Trimming took 5 bases from V and 2 from J, leaving 8 bases between them. The CDR3 DNA reads as TGTGCCAGCAGCCCGGGCACCACAGATACGCAGTATTTT. Translating it yields CASSPGTTDTQYF.

The J gene is TRBJ2-1, the V gene TRBV20-1; 8 bases agree with TRBD2. CDR1 DFQATT and CDR2 SNEGSKA come from the germline V gene (reference sequence). The CDR3 runs 14 residues. The V segment lost 8 bases and the J segment 7 bases; nucleotides outside the gene matches: 13. CDR3 coding DNA: TGCAGTTTCCGGCTGTCGGGAGGGCCGAATGAGCAGTTCTTC. Translated, it gives CSFRLSGGPNEQFF.

The chain joins TRBV6-5 to TRBJ2-1; 10 bases agree with TRBD2. Germline V gene lookup returns CDR1 MNHEY and CDR2 SVGAGI. There are 15 residues in the CDR3. V dropped 2 bases and J dropped 7; count of bases not matched to a gene: 5. The CDR3 is CASSYLAGERNEQFF. The CDR3 bases are TGTGCCAGCAGTTACCTAGCGGGAGAGCGTAATGAGCAGTTCTTC.

A few counts support this clonotype. This chain uses TRBV20-1 with TRBJ2-3; the match to TRBD2 covers 12 bases. Germline CDR1 and CDR2: DFQATT and SNEGSKA (reference sequence). This CDR3 spans 15 amino acids. V gave up 1 base and J gave up 11 bases; unmatched junction bases: 10. The CDR3 sequence: CSARATSGRSGGQYF. CDR3 coding DNA: TGCAGTGCTAGAGCGACTAGCGGGAGATCCGGTGGGCAGTATTTT.

The J gene is TRBJ2-3, the V gene TRBV6-5; no firm D call. Germline V lookup: CDR1 MNHEY, CDR2 SVGAGI. The CDR3 runs 16 residues. The V end was cut by 0 bases, the J end by 1 base, with 11 bases between. CDR3 DNA sequence: TGTGCCAGCAGTTACTCTGGTTCTACGGGCACAGATACGCAGTATTTT. Encoded protein: CASSYSGSTGTDTQYF.

The chain employs TRBV19 and TRBJ2-3, with a weak D call TRBD1 (7 bases). Germline V CDR1 and CDR2: LNHDA, SQIVND (reference sequence). Trimming removed 7 bases from V and 3 bases from J, with 17 bases in between. The CDR3 has 15 amino acids. The CDR3 here is CASTKGGGWTDTQYF. CDR3 nucleotide sequence: TGTGCCAGTACCAAAGGAGGGGGCTGGACAGATACGCAGTATTTT.

This clonotype was observed a handful of times. The rearrangement joins TRBV20-1 to TRBJ2-5; 14 bases map to TRBD2. Germline loops: CDR1 DFQATT, CDR2 SNEGSKA (reference sequence). This CDR3 has 16 residues. V lost 0 bases to trimming and J lost 4 bases; unmatched junction nucleotides: 4. DNA for the CDR3: TGCAGTGCTAGAGAGGGACTAGCGGGAGAGGGAGAGACCCAGTACTTC. This translates into CSAREGLAGEGETQYF.

The J gene is TRBJ2-5, the V gene TRBV20-1; 8 positions agree with TRBD2. Trimming cost V 0 bases and J 4 bases; bases outside gene matches: 7. CDR1 DFQATT and CDR2 SNEGSKA come from the germline V gene (reference sequence). This CDR3 contains 15 residues. The CDR3 sequence: CSARDYRGGGETQYF. The DNA of the CDR3 is TGCAGTGCTAGAGATTATCGGGGGGGAGGAGAGACCCAGTACTTC.

V and J are TRBV7-2 and TRBJ1-2; 10 nucleotides agree with TRBD1. The V segment lost 4 bases and the J segment 3 bases; nucleotides outside the gene matches: 2. The germline V gene has CDR1 SGHTA and CDR2 FQGNSA. This CDR3 is built from 14 residues. The CDR3 here is CASSSGTGDYGYTF. CDR3 coding DNA: TGTGCCAGCAGCTCCGGGACAGGGGACTATGGCTACACCTTC.

The rearrangement uses TRBV15 and TRBJ2-3, with 7 bases matching TRBD2. The length of the CDR3 is 16 residues. V dropped 0 bases and J dropped 6; count of bases not matched to a gene: 9. Germline lookup yields CDR1 LNHNV and CDR2 YYDKDF (reference sequence). CDR3 in DNA: TGTGCCACCAGCAGAGATGGAGCGCCCGGGGGGGATACGCAGTATTTT. It translates to CATSRDGAPGGDTQYF.

The chain has TRBV7-2 and TRBJ2-5; no reliable D call. This CDR3 has 13 amino acids. Germline-derived CDR1 and CDR2 are SGHTA and FQGNSA. The ends were cut back, 9 bases at V and 4 bases at J, with 15 bases in the middle. The CDR3 nucleotides read TGTGCCAGTAACACCCCTGGTACAGAGACCCAGTACTTC. Its translation: CASNTPGTETQYF. The complete variable domain, with remaining parts taken from reference TRBV7-2 and TRBJ2-5, reads GAGVSQSPSNKVTEKGKDVELRCDPISGHTALYWYRQSLGQGLEFLIYFQGNSAPDKSGLPSDRFSAERTGGSVSTLTIQRTQQEDSAVYLCASNTPGTETQYFGPGTRLLVL.

This clonotype was counted a few times. The chain has TRBV7-2 and TRBJ2-6, with D perhaps assigned TRBD1 or TRBD2 (5 bases each). Trimming removed 1 base at V and 1 base at J, with 11 bases between. The CDR3 consists of 17 residues. Germline CDR1 reads SGHTA; CDR2 reads FQGNSA. CDR3 DNA: TGTGCCAGCAGCTTAGGGGGTTGGGGGTCTGGGGCCAACGTCCTGACTTTC. Its protein product is CASSLGGWGSGANVLTF.

The chain joins TRBV2 to TRBJ1-2; 9 nucleotides match TRBD1. Trimming took 2 bases from V and 4 from J; bases not matched to a gene: 8. Germline CDR1 SNHLY, CDR2 FYNNEI. There are 16 residues in the CDR3. The CDR3 sequence: CASSERGQGKGYGYTF. As DNA, the CDR3 is TGTGCCAGCAGTGAAAGGGGACAGGGAAAAGGCTATGGCTACACCTTC.

This chain's CDR3 is CASSYLGLGRGELFF. The CDR3 coding sequence is TGTGCCAGCAGCTATTTGGGACTGGGGAGAGGGGAGCTGTTTTTT. This chain uses TRBV7-9 with TRBJ2-2; possible D gene TRBD2, 6 bases. V lost 4 bases and J lost 8, with 17 bases in between. The CDR3 is 15 residues long. Germline V gene data show CDR1 as SEHNR and CDR2 as FQNEAQ (reference sequence).

This clonotype was picked up a small number of times. This rearrangement joins TRBV7-6 to TRBJ2-2; D remains ambiguous. The length of the CDR3 is 13 residues. V lost 5 bases and J 6 bases, leaving 10 bases between the germline ends. Germline CDR1 is SGHVS and CDR2 is FNYEAQ. The CDR3 coding sequence is TGTGCCAGCAGCCATACTAATTCCGGGGAGCTGTTTTTT. This translates into CASSHTNSGELFF.

J is TRBJ2-5 and V is TRBV7-9; 7 bases line up with TRBD2. V gave up 3 bases and J gave up 6 bases; unmatched junction bases: 4. Germline lookup yields CDR1 SEHNR and CDR2 FQNEAQ (reference sequence). The CDR3 is 13 amino acids. CDR3 DNA sequence: TGTGCCAGCAGCTTTGGGGGGGAGCAGACCCAGTACTTC. Translated: CASSFGGEQTQYF.

CDR3 coding DNA: TGTGCCAGCAGTTTATCAACAACTGAAGCTTTCTTT. Protein product: CASSLSTTEAFF. The rearrangement uses TRBV28 and TRBJ1-1; D is ambiguous. This CDR3 spans 12 amino acids. CDR1 and CDR2 from the germline V gene are MDHEN and SYDVKM. Trimming stripped 1 base from V and 5 bases from J, with 5 bases between.

This sequence joins TRBV4-1 and TRBJ1-2; D is perhaps TRBD1 (5 bases). The V and J ends lost 1 base and 6 bases respectively, with 6 bases between them. Looked up from germline, CDR1 is MGHRA and CDR2 is YSYEKL. The CDR3 has 12 residues. The CDR3 nucleotides read TGCGCCAGCAGCCAAGTCAGGGATGGCTACACCTTC. Translation gives CASSQVRDGYTF.

This clonotype was seen more than once but under ten times. The V gene is TRBV27, the J gene TRBJ2-5, with 9 bases aligning to TRBD2. After removal of 10 bases from V and 5 bases from J, the junction contained 5 bases not matched to a gene. CDR1 and CDR2 (germline): MNHEY, SMNVEV (reference sequence). The CDR3 is 12 amino acids. CDR3 coding DNA: TGTGCCACCTCGCGGGGGGGGGAGACCCAGTACTTC. Encoded protein: CATSRGGETQYF.

CDR3 bases: TGTGCCAGCAGTGAACCCGGGACGGCCTATGGCTACACCTTC. Amino acid sequence: CASSEPGTAYGYTF. The genes are TRBV6-1 and TRBJ1-2; D possibly corresponds to TRBD1 (5 bases). The CDR3 has 14 residues. V lost 2 bases and J lost 4, with 11 bases in between. In germline, CDR1 is MNHNS, CDR2 SASEGT.

This clonotype occurred a few times. V usage is TRBV6-1 and J usage is TRBJ2-7, with D possibly being TRBD2 (5 bases). In germline, CDR1 is MNHNS, CDR2 SASEGT. This CDR3 spans 15 amino acids. The V end lost 8 bases, the J end lost 5 bases, and 22 bases lay between the germline ends. Here the CDR3 reads CASGKVTGFGNEQYF. In nucleotides, the CDR3 is TGTGCCAGCGGAAAAGTGACTGGGTTCGGGAACGAGCAGTACTTC.

The genes are TRBV20-1 and TRBJ1-1; no clear D gene. The V end was cut by 0 bases, the J end by 1 base, with 12 bases between. The length of the CDR3 is 15 residues. The V gene's germline CDR1 is DFQATT and CDR2 SNEGSKA (reference sequence). CDR3 sequence (DNA): TGCAGTGCTAGAGAGCCTACAAAGGGGAACACTGAAGCTTTCTTT. It encodes CSAREPTKGNTEAFF.